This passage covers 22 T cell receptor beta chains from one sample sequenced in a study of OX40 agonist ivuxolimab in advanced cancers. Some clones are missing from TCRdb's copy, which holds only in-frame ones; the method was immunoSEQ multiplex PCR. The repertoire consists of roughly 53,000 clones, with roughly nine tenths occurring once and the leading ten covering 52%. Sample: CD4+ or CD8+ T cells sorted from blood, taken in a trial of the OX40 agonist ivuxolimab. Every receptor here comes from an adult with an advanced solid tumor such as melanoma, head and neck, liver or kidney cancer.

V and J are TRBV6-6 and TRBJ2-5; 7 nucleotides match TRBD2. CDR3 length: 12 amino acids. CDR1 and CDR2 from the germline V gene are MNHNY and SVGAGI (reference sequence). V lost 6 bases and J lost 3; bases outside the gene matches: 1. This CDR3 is CASRRGEETQYF. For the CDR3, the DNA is TGTGCCAGCAGACGGGGGGAAGAGACCCAGTACTTC.

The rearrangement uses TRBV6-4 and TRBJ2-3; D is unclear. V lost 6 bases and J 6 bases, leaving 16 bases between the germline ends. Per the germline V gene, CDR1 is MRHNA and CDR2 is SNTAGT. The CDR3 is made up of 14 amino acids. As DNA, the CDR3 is TGTGCCAGCAGACCGGGCCCTGTTTCGGATACGCAGTATTTT. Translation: CASRPGPVSDTQYF.

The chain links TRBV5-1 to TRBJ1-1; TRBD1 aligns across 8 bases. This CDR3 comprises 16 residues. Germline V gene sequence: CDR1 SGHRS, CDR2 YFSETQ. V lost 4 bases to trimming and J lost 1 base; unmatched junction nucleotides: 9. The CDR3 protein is CASSAGQGSANTEAFF. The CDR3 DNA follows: TGCGCCAGCAGCGCAGGACAGGGTAGTGCGAACACTGAAGCTTTCTTT.

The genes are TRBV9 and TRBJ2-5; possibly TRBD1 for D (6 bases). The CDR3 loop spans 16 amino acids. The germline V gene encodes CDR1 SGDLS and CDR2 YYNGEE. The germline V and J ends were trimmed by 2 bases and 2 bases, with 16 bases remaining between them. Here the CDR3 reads CASSVTTGTPQETQYF. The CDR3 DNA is TGTGCCAGCAGCGTCACTACCGGGACACCTCAAGAGACCCAGTACTTC.

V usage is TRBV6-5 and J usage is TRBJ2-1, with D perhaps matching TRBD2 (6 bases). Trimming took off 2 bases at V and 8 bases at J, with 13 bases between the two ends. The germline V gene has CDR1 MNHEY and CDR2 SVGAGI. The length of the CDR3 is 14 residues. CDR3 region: CASSYDGTDDEQFF. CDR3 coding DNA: TGTGCCAGCAGTTACGACGGGACTGACGATGAGCAGTTCTTC.

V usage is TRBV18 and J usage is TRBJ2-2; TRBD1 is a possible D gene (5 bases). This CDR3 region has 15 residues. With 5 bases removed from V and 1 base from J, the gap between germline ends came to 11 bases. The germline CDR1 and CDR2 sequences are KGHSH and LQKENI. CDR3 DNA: TGTGCCAGCTCATTAGACAGTCAGAACACCGGGGAGCTGTTTTTT. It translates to CASSLDSQNTGELFF.

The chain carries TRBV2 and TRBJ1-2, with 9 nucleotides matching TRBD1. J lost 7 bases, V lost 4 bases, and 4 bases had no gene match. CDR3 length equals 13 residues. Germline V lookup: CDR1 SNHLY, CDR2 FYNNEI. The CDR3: CASSGDRDGGYTF. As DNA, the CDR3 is TGTGCCAGCAGTGGGGACAGGGACGGTGGCTACACCTTC.

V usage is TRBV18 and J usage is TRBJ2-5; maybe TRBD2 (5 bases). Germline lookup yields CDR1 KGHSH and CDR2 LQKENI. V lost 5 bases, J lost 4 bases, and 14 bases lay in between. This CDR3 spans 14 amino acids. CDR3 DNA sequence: TGTGCCAGCTCAACTAGGGTGGCGGGAGAGACCCAGTACTTC. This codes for CASSTRVAGETQYF.

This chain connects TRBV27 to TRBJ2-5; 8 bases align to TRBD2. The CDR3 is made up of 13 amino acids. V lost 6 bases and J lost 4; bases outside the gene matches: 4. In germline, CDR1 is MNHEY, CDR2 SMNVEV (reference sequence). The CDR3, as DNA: TGTGCCAGCAGGCTAGCGGGTGGAGAGACCCAGTACTTC. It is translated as CASRLAGGETQYF.

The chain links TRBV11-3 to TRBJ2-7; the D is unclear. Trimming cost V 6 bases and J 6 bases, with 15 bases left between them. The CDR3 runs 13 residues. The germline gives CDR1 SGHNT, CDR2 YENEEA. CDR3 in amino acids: CASSLGEVREQYF. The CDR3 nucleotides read TGTGCCAGCAGTCTTGGGGAAGTTCGCGAGCAGTACTTC. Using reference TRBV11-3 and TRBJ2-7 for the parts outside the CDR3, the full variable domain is EAGVVQSPRYKIIEKKQPVAFWCNPISGHNTLYWYLQNLGQGPELLIRYENEEAVDDSQLPKDRFSAERLKGVDSTLKIQPAELGDSAVYLCASSLGEVREQYFGPGTRLTVT.

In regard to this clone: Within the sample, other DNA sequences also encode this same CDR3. The CDR3 is CSDVDGTYYGYTF. CDR3 bases: TGCAGCGACGTAGACGGGACATACTATGGCTACACCTTC. V usage is TRBV29-1 and J usage is TRBJ1-2; D possibly corresponds to TRBD1 (6 bases). The CDR3 is made up of 13 amino acids. V lost 7 bases, J lost 3 bases, and 15 bases lay in between. The V gene's germline CDR1 is SQVTM and CDR2 ANQGSEA.

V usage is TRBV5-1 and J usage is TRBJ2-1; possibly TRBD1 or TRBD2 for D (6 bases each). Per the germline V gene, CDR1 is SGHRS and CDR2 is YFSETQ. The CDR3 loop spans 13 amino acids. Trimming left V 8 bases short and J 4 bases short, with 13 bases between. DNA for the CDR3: TGCGCCAGTACGGGGGCGGGGTACAATGAGCAGTTCTTC. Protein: CASTGAGYNEQFF.

CDR3 sequence: CASSLDLIGGIYF. Here the CDR3 DNA reads TGTGCCAGCAGCTTAGATCTTATCGGGGGCATATATTTT. The V and J genes are TRBV11-2 and TRBJ1-3; maybe TRBD1 (5 bases). Germline assignment: CDR1 SGHAT and CDR2 FQNNGV. CDR3 length: 13 amino acids. Trimming took 0 bases from V and 12 from J, leaving 12 bases between them.

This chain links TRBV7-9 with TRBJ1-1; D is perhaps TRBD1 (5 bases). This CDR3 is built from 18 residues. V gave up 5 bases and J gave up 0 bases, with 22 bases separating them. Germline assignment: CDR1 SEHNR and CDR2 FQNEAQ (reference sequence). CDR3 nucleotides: TGTGCCAGCAGCCCATCGGCGGCGTCAGGGCCTCTGAACACTGAAGCTTTCTTT. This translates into CASSPSAASGPLNTEAFF. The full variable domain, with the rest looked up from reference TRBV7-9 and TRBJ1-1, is DTGVSQNPRHKITKRGQNVTFRCDPISEHNRLYWYRQTLGQGPEFLTYFQNEAQLEKSRLLSDRFSAERPKGSFSTLEIQRTEQGDSAMYLCASSPSAASGPLNTEAFFGQGTRLTVV.

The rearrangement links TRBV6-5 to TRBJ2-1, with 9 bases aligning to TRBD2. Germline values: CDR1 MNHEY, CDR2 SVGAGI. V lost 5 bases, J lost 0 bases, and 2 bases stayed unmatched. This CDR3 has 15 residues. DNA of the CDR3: TGTGCCAGCAGTCGTAGCGGGAGCTCCTACAATGAGCAGTTCTTC. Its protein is CASSRSGSSYNEQFF.

CDR3 in DNA: TGCAGCGTTGATAAGGGGCGGGAGACCCAGTACTTC. This translates into CSVDKGRETQYF. V usage is TRBV29-1 and J usage is TRBJ2-5; D possibly corresponds to TRBD1 (5 bases). CDR1 and CDR2 (germline): SQVTM, ANQGSEA. The CDR3 contains 12 residues. Trimming shortened V by 3 bases and J by 5 bases, and 10 bases separated the two germline ends. Filled out from reference TRBV29-1 and TRBJ2-5, the complete variable domain reads SAVISQKPSRDICQRGTSLTIQCQVDSQVTMMFWYRQQPGQSLTLIATANQGSEATYESGFVIDKFPISRPNLTFSTLTVSNMSPEDSSIYLCSVDKGRETQYFGPGTRLLVL.

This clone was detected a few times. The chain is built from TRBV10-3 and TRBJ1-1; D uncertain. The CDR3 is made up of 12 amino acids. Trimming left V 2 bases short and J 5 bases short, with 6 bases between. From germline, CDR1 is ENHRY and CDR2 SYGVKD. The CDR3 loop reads CAISEGGTEAFF. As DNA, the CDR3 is TGTGCCATCAGTGAGGGAGGGACTGAAGCTTTCTTT.

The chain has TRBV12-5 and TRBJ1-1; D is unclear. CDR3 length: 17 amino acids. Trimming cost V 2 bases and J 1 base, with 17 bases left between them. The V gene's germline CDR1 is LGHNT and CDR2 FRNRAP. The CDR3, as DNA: TGTGCTAGTGGTTTGAGGTTGGGTGCCAGGCGGAACACTGAAGCTTTCTTT. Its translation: CASGLRLGARRNTEAFF.

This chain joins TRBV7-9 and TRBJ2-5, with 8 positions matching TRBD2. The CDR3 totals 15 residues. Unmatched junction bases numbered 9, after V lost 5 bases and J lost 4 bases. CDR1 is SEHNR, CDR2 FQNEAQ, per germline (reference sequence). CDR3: CASSRTGGARETQYF. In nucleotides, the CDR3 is TGTGCCAGCAGCCGAACGGGGGGGGCACGAGAGACCCAGTACTTC.

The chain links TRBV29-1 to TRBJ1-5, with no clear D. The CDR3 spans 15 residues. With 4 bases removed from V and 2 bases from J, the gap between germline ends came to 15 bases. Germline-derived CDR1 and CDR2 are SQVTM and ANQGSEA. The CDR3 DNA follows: TGCAGCGTTGCCGATGGATTACTTGGCAATCAGCCCCAGCATTTT. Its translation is CSVADGLLGNQPQHF.

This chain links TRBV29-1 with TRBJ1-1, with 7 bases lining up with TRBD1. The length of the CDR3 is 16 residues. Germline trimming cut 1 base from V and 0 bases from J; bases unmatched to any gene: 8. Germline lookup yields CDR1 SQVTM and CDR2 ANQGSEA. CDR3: CSVEVALQGLNTEAFF. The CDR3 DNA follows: TGCAGCGTTGAAGTGGCCCTACAGGGGTTGAACACTGAAGCTTTCTTT.

The CDR3 DNA sequence: TGTGCCAGAGGCGAGCAGTACTTC. Its translation: CARGEQYF. J is TRBJ2-7 and V is TRBV21-1. TRBV21-1 corresponds to a pseudogene. CDR3 length: 8 residues.